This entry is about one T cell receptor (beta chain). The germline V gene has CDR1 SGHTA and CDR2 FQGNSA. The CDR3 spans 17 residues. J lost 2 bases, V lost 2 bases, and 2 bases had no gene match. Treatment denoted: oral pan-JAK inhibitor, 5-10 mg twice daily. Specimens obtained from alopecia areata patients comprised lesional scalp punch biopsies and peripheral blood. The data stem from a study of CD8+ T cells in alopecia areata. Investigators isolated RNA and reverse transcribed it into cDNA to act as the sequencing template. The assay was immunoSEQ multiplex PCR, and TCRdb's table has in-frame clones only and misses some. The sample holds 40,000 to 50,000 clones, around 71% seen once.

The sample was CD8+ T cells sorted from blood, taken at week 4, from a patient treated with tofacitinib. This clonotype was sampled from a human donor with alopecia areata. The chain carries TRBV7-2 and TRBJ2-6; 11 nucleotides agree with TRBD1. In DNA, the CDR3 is TGTGCCAGCAGCTTACGGACAGGGGGCGCTGGGGCCAACGTCCTGACTTTC. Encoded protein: CASSLRTGGAGANVLTF.